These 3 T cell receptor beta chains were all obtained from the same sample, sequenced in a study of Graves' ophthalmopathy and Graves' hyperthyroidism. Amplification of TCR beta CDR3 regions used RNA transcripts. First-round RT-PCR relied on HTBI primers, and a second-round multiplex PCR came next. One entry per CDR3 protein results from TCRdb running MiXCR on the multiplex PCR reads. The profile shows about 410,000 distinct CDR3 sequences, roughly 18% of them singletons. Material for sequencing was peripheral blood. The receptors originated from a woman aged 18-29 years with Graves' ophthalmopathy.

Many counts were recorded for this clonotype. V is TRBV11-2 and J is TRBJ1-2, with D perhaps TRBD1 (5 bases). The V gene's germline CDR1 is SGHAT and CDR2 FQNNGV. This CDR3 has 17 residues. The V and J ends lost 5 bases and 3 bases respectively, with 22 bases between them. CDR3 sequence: CASSPSGGVGPYYGYTF. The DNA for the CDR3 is TGTGCCAGCAGCCCCAGCGGGGGGGTGGGGCCCTACTATGGCTACACCTTC.

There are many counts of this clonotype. CDR3 DNA: TGCGCCAGCAGCTCATGGGACAGGGCAAACACCGGGGAGCTGTTTTTT. This gives the protein CASSSWDRANTGELFF. V is TRBV5-1 and J is TRBJ2-2; 9 bases line up with TRBD1. Per the germline V gene, CDR1 is SGHRS and CDR2 is YFSETQ. The J segment lost 2 bases and the V segment lost 3 bases, leaving 5 bases of the junction unmatched. CDR3 length equals 16 residues.

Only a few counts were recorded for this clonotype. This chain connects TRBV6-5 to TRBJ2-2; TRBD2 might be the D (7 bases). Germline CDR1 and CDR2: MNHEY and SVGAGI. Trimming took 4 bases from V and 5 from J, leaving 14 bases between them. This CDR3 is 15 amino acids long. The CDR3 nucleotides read TGTGCCAGCAGTTTTTATAGGGGGGGTACCGGGGAGCTGTTTTTT. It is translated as CASSFYRGGTGELFF.